This record covers a single T cell receptor beta chain. Its antigen is unidentified. Method: immunoSEQ multiplex PCR; TCRdb's copy keeps in-frame clones and lacks some. The repertoire holds 100,000 or so clones, roughly nine tenths seen once, with about 4% in the top ten. Trimming removed 5 bases at V and 0 bases at J, with 11 bases between. The CDR3 runs to 15 residues. Germline assignment: CDR1 SEHNR and CDR2 FQNEAQ (reference sequence). The data are from a study of cytomegalovirus exposure and HLA in healthy donors. For the study at large: A subsequent analysis stated that the 120 or so validation repertoires were run on the same platform as the 650 to 850 first-cohort repertoires. General study findings and limits: Overall, 164 TCR beta chains were annotated as cytomegalovirus-associated. Many donors carried some public TCRs, although rarity characterized most TCR sequences. In the roughly 130 validation repertoires, a later analysis found that first-cohort TCR clusters tended to co-occur.

The chain links TRBV7-9 to TRBJ2-1; TRBD2 is a possible D gene (5 bases). This clonotype was sampled from a woman in her twenties or thirties in good health and CMV-seronegative. Source material: PBMCs. This chain's CDR3 is CASSRSELSYNEQFF. The CDR3 bases are TGTGCCAGCAGCCGTAGCGAGCTCTCCTACAATGAGCAGTTCTTC.